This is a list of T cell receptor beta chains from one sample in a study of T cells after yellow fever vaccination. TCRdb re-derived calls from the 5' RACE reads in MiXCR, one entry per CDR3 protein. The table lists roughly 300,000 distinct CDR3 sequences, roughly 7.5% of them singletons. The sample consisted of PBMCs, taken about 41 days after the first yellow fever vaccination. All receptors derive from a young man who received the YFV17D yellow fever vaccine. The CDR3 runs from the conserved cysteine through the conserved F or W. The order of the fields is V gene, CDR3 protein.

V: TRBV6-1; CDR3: CATRASYNEQFF
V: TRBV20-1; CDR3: CSASPPGLPNTGELFF
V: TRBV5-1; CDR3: CASSLVGMNTEAFF
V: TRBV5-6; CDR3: CASSLRRGLSYEQYF
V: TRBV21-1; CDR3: CASSNPNSLAKNIQYF
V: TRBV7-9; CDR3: CASSSTGAPETQYF
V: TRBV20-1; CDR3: CSASGQGAGQPQHF
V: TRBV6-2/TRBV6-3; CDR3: CASSDVAGTGETQYF
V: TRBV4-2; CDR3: CASSLAGLAGFDQETQYF
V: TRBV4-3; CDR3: CASSHRTSGEETQYF
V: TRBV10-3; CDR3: CAISESKGNTGELFF
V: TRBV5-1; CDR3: CASSPTANLYEQYF
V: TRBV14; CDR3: CASSERGAAAGYTF
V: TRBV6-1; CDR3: CASNTGAGDSPLHF
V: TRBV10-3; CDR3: CAISESTTVNQPQHF
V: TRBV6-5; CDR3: CASSSGGGATDTQYF
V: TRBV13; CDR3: CASSLRARGIGEQFF
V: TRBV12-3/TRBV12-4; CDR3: CASGSSGGETQYF
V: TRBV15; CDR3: CATSRDGGIGTDTQYF
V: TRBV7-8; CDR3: CASSTGTEVNSPLHF
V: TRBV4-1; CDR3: CASSQVPGLATYEQYF
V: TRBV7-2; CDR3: CASSLERGIGTDTQYF
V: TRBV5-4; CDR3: CASSLAGGRTTDTQYF
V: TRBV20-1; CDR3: CSAGTPGATNEKLFF
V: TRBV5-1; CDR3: CASSPGSGNQPQHF
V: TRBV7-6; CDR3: CASSLPYGVAETQYF
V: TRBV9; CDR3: CASSANTHSGANVLTF
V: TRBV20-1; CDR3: CSARAGTNQETQYF
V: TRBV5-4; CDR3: CASSLAGGLNNEQFF
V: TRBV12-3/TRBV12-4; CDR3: CASSFEQDNTEAFF
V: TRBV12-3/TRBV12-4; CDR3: CASSPWRDRGPDTQYF
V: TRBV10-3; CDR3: CAISSSLGTGGSNEKLFF
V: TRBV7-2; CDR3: CASSLGLGGGFYGYTF
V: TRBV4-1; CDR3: CAMGPGLRHNEQFF
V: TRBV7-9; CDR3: CASSPVEAEPTNTQYF
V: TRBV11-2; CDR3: CASSFRVERGPVGAQDTQYF
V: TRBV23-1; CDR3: CARSHRDSAAGELFF
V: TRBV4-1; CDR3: CASSLALGRINQPQHF
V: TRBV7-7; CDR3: CASSSTGIAGELFF
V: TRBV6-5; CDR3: CASSPSVAGKVQPQHF
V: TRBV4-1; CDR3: CASSQDPSGGFTDTQYF
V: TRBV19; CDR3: CASSIRDFSGNTIYF
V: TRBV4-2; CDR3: CASSQDRVSDTQYF
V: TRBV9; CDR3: CVSSPSVSYEQYF
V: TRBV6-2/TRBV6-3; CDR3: CASSYPRGPYSYEQYF
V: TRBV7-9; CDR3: CASSLSRDNGYTF